One and the same sample provided the 5 T cell receptor beta chains below, sequenced in a study of T cell responses to AZD1222 COVID-19 vaccine. The protocol was immunoSEQ multiplex PCR, while the TCRdb copy is restricted to in-frame clones and leaves out a portion. Among around 100,000 clones, 88% were seen once, and the ten largest hold about 2%. Sequencing was performed on peripheral blood, taken on day 0 of AZD1222 vaccination. Receptors originate from an adult in good health.

The gene calls are TRBV6-5 and TRBJ2-1; 7 positions match TRBD1. Trimming at V came to 5 bases and at J to 7 bases, leaving 11 bases not matched to a gene. This CDR3 is built from 15 residues. Germline lookup yields CDR1 MNHEY and CDR2 SVGAGI. The DNA for the CDR3 is TGTGCCAGCAGTCAATTCCTGGGACAGCAAAATGAGCAGTTCTTC. This translates into CASSQFLGQQNEQFF.

The J gene is TRBJ2-1, the V gene TRBV24-1; D gene ambiguous. Trimming removed 4 bases at V and 2 bases at J, with 17 bases between. CDR1 and CDR2 from the germline V gene are KGHDR and SFDVKD. The CDR3 has 17 residues. CDR3 nucleotides: TGTGCCACCAGTGACCCCCTCAATCCCCGCACCTACAATGAGCAGTTCTTC. Amino acids: CATSDPLNPRTYNEQFF.

V is TRBV4-2 and J is TRBJ2-2; D might be TRBD1 (5 bases). This CDR3 is built from 15 residues. The V end lost 0 bases, the J end lost 8 bases, and 13 bases lay between the germline ends. The germline V gene encodes CDR1 LGHNA and CDR2 YNFKEQ. The CDR3, as DNA: TGTGCCAGCAGCCAAGATCTCCCCCCAGGGGGGGAGCTGTTTTTT. Translated, it gives CASSQDLPPGGELFF.

The chain has TRBV5-1 and TRBJ1-6; 10 bases are shared with TRBD1. The junction had 12 bases not matched to a gene; V was cut back by 4 bases and J by 8 bases. Germline V lookup: CDR1 SGHRS, CDR2 YFSETQ. CDR3 size: 17 residues. This CDR3 reads CASSSHLTGTGDSPLHF. The CDR3 bases are TGCGCCAGCAGCAGCCACCTTACCGGGACAGGGGATTCACCCCTCCACTTT.

This clone was observed a few times. CDR3 sequence (DNA): TGTGCCAGCAGCGAGGGCAGCTATCAGCCCCAGCATTTT. Amino acids: CASSEGSYQPQHF. The V gene is TRBV11-2, the J gene TRBJ1-5; D is uncertain. This CDR3 spans 13 amino acids. Germline-derived CDR1 and CDR2 are SGHAT and FQNNGV. Trimming pared 5 bases from V and 5 bases from J, leaving 10 bases between.